This entry is about one TCR beta chain. The sample belongs to a study of blood T cell repertoires in COVID-19. Study-level information: Both acute and convalescent COVID-19 samples were obtained from the United States, Italy and Spain. PBMCs, B-cell-depleted T cells, or T cells were the source of the cDNA or gDNA that made up the material.

Sequencing used immunoSEQ multiplex PCR; TCRdb keeps in-frame clones, though not all of them. Among a few hundred thousand clones listed, roughly nine tenths were seen once. The CDR3 is made up of 15 amino acids. Trimming took off 0 bases at V and 2 bases at J, with 8 bases between the two ends. Germline V CDR1 and CDR2: SGHRS, YFSETQ. The chain employs TRBV5-1 and TRBJ2-2; TRBD2 is a possible D gene (5 bases). This TCR derives from a man aged 40-55 years with active or convalescent COVID-19. The sequencing input was peripheral blood. CDR3 nucleotides: TGCGCCAGCAGCTTGGAACTAGTAAACACCGGGGAGCTGTTTTTT. Translated: CASSLELVNTGELFF.